This T cell receptor beta chain was identified during a study of patients and donors after allogeneic stem cell transplantation. This clonotype occurred a few times. TCRdb independently ran MiXCR on the RT-PCR reads; one entry per CDR3 protein. Altogether some 880,000 distinct CDR3 sequences are present, roughly 18% being singletons, with the ten largest covering about 6%. Sequenced sample: blood, either unsorted or a sorted T cell fraction (not recorded which). The receptor comes from a human donor who was either an allogeneic HSCT recipient or a stem cell or donor lymphocyte infusion donor (not recorded which). It is not recorded whose cells these are; they may come from a transplant donor.

CDR3 loop: CASSFGRGGNQETQYF. The CDR3 DNA reads as TGTGCCAGCAGTTTTGGTAGAGGAGGGAACCAAGAGACCCAGTACTTC. The V call is TRBV12-3 or TRBV12-4, the J call TRBJ2-5; possibly TRBD2 for D (6 bases). The CDR3 consists of 16 residues. With 3 bases removed from V and 0 bases from J, the gap between germline ends came to 14 bases.